Each of the 24 T cell receptor beta chains below was sequenced from the same sample in a study of blood T cells in healthy people across ages. Then a second PCR, running about 6 to 12 cycles, was carried out with a sample-barcoded 5' primer and a J-beta primer mix. TCRdb re-called the 5' RACE reads with MiXCR, one entry per CDR3 protein. The repertoire holds around 670,000 distinct CDR3 sequences, with roughly 30% as singletons. Material for sequencing was blood. The receptors were gathered from a woman older than 75 in good health.

There are a few counts of this clonotype. The genes are TRBV7-8 and TRBJ1-2, with TRBD1 as a possible D gene (5 bases). V was shortened by 11 bases and J by 6 bases, with 10 bases between the two germline ends. CDR3 length: 10 residues. The germline V gene encodes CDR1 SGHVS and CDR2 FQNEAQ. The CDR3 here is CAVDSNGYTF. The DNA for the CDR3 is TGTGCCGTAGACAGCAATGGCTACACCTTC.

This clonotype was counted at least ten times. The chain has TRBV6-2 or TRBV6-3 and TRBJ1-1, with a tentative D call TRBD1 (5 bases). Germline V gene data show CDR1 as MNHEY and CDR2 as SVGEGT. Trimming removed 8 bases from V and 4 bases from J, with 11 bases in between. This CDR3 comprises 12 residues. CDR3 loop: CASRGEGTEAFF. CDR3 sequence (DNA): TGTGCCAGCCGGGGGGAGGGCACTGAAGCTTTCTTT.

The table lists this clonotype with many counts. The V call is TRBV6-1, the J call TRBJ1-2; no definite D call. CDR3 size: 11 residues. V lost 2 bases to trimming and J lost 4 bases, with 2 bases between them. Germline CDR1 reads MNHNS; CDR2 reads SASEGT. The CDR3 loop reads CASSESYGYTF. CDR3 in DNA: TGTGCCAGCAGTGAATCCTATGGCTACACCTTC.

This clonotype was picked up many times. The chain links TRBV6-1 to TRBJ1-4, with 9 bases aligning to TRBD1. Germline V gene sequence: CDR1 MNHNS, CDR2 SASEGT. The CDR3 contains 18 residues. V shed 6 bases, J shed 7 bases, and the junction held 18 bases outside the gene matches. This CDR3 reads CASSFGTGTLRAGEKLFF. The CDR3 DNA is TGTGCCAGCAGCTTCGGGACAGGGACCCTCCGGGCAGGTGAAAAACTGTTTTTT.

The chain has TRBV6-2 or TRBV6-3 and TRBJ2-7, with a weak D call TRBD1 (5 bases). Germline values: CDR1 MNHEY, CDR2 SVGEGT. Trimming took off 5 bases at V and 3 bases at J, with 11 bases between the two ends. The CDR3 is 13 amino acids. The CDR3 DNA is TGTGCCAGCAGTCCTAAACAGGTCTACGAGCAGTACTTC. Translated, it gives CASSPKQVYEQYF.

The rearrangement links TRBV12-3 or TRBV12-4 to TRBJ2-3; maybe TRBD2 (6 bases). The CDR3 has 15 residues. Deletions cut 3 bases from V and 4 bases from J, with 14 bases between. As DNA, the CDR3 is TGTGCCAGCAGTTTTAGCGGCCTTAGAGCAGATACGCAGTATTTT. Amino acids: CASSFSGLRADTQYF.

The chain links TRBV29-1 to TRBJ2-5; the D is unclear. The V gene lost 3 bases and the J gene lost 4 bases, with 9 bases spanning the gap. The CDR3 length is 12 residues. Germline V CDR1 and CDR2: SQVTM, ANQGSEA. CDR3 DNA: TGCAGCGTTGATTGGATTGGAGAGACCCAGTACTTC. Protein product: CSVDWIGETQYF.

This clonotype was found many times. V usage is TRBV20-1 and J usage is TRBJ2-5; a possible D gene is TRBD1 (6 bases). The germline CDR1 and CDR2 sequences are DFQATT and SNEGSKA (reference sequence). This CDR3 comprises 14 residues. V lost 3 bases, J lost 2 bases, and 13 bases lay in between. The CDR3 loop reads CSASPGQLQETQYF. In DNA form, the CDR3 reads TGCAGTGCTAGTCCCGGACAGCTACAAGAGACCCAGTACTTC.

The table lists this clonotype with many counts. V and J are TRBV5-1 and TRBJ1-1; D gene unclear. This CDR3 has 15 residues. Germline loops: CDR1 SGHRS, CDR2 YFSETQ. The V end lost 1 base, the J end lost 3 bases, and 13 bases lay between the germline ends. The DNA for the CDR3 is TGCGCCAGCAGCTTGTGGCCCACCGGGGACACTGAAGCTTTCTTT. Translation: CASSLWPTGDTEAFF. The whole variable domain, filled in from reference TRBV5-1 and TRBJ1-1, reads KAGVTQTPRYLIKTRGQQVTLSCSPISGHRSVSWYQQTPGQGLQFLFEYFSETQRNKGNFPGRFSGRQFSNSRSEMNVSTLELGDSALYLCASSLWPTGDTEAFFGQGTRLTVV.

As regards this clonotype: Mismatch with germline at one junction end may stem from a read error. The chain is built from TRBV5-1 and TRBJ2-1, with 7 bases matching TRBD1. This CDR3 is 16 amino acids long. Germline V gives CDR1 SGHRS, CDR2 YFSETQ. The CDR3 DNA follows: TGCGCCAGCATCTTGGCCATGGGGACAGCCAACAATGAGCAGCTCTTC. Translating it yields CASILAMGTANNEQLF.

Notes on this clonotype: A single base separates this from a much larger clone, so it may be a read error. The chain uses TRBV2 and TRBJ2-1; D possibly matches TRBD1 or TRBD2 (5 bases each). The V and J ends lost 11 bases and 8 bases respectively, with 19 bases between them. Germline V gene lookup returns CDR1 SNHLY and CDR2 FYNNEI. This CDR3 comprises 13 residues. CDR3 residues: CAGKGPWGDEQFF. The CDR3 DNA follows: TGTGCCGGCAAGGGACCGTGGGGTGATGAGCAGTTCTTC. The entire variable domain, with the rest obtained from reference TRBV2 and TRBJ2-1, is as follows: EPEVTQTPSHQVTQMGQEVILRCVPISNHLYFYWYRQILGQKVEFLVSFYNNEISEKSEIFDDQFSVERPDGSNFTLKIRSTKLEDSAMYFCAGKGPWGDEQFFGPGTRLTVL.

This clonotype was observed at least ten times. V gene TRBV20-1 combines with J gene TRBJ2-1; 9 bases map to TRBD1. J lost 5 bases, V lost 3 bases, and 8 bases had no gene match. CDR3 size: 15 residues. The germline CDR1 and CDR2 sequences are DFQATT and SNEGSKA (reference sequence). The CDR3 loop reads CSASPGTGTNNEQFF. Here the CDR3 DNA reads TGCAGTGCTAGTCCCGGGACAGGGACCAACAATGAGCAGTTCTTC.

This clonotype came up once. The conserved phenylalanine or tryptophan is not found at the CDR3 terminus, so this likely reflects a read error. The rearrangement uses TRBV7-9 and TRBJ1-2, with 8 bases lining up with TRBD1. The CDR3 runs to 13 residues. Germline lookup yields CDR1 SEHNR and CDR2 FQNEAQ (reference sequence). With V trimmed by 5 bases and J by 3 bases, 2 bases remained unmatched. The CDR3 bases are TGTGCCAGCAGCGAGGACAGGGACTATGGCTACACCATC. Translation gives CASSEDRDYGYTI.

This clonotype appeared a few times. A much larger clone differs from this one at a single base, so this may be a read error. The chain couples TRBV5-1 to TRBJ2-5; perhaps D is TRBD1 or TRBD2 (6 bases each). The germline V gene has CDR1 SGHRS and CDR2 YFSETQ. This CDR3 comprises 15 residues. This CDR3 is CASSFSQGGQEAQYF. CDR3 bases: TGCGCCAGCAGCTTTTCACAGGGAGGTCAAGAGGCCCAGTACTTC.

This clonotype was observed a handful of times. The rearrangement joins TRBV7-6 to TRBJ1-1; weak D call: TRBD1 (5 bases). V lost 1 base to trimming and J lost 11 bases, with 11 bases between them. This CDR3 region has 12 residues. Germline assignment: CDR1 SGHVS and CDR2 FNYEAQ. The CDR3 spells CASSLEGTAAFF. For the CDR3, the DNA is TGTGCCAGCAGCTTAGAAGGGACTGCGGCTTTCTTT.

This clonotype occurred many times. The chain employs TRBV12-3 or TRBV12-4 and TRBJ2-1; D is uncertain. The CDR3 is 14 amino acids. Trimming took off 6 bases at V and 6 bases at J, with 15 bases between the two ends. In DNA form, the CDR3 reads TGTGCCAGCAGATATGCGGCAGCAACCAATGAGCAGTTCTTC. This encodes CASRYAAATNEQFF.

The CDR3 loop is CSAGTGRNIQYF. The CDR3 bases are TGCAGTGCCGGGACAGGGAGGAACATTCAGTACTTC. This sequence joins TRBV20-1 and TRBJ2-4; 9 bases fit TRBD1. Germline CDR1 DFQATT, CDR2 SNEGSKA (reference sequence). The V and J ends lost 6 bases and 7 bases, in that order; junction bases with no gene match: 4. The CDR3 consists of 12 residues.

The genes are TRBV5-1 and TRBJ2-7; TRBD2 agrees at 10 bases. With 2 bases clipped from V and 3 bases from J, the junction kept 2 bases outside the gene matches. Per germline, CDR1 SGHRS and CDR2 YFSETQ. CDR3 length: 14 amino acids. This chain's CDR3 is CASSFGLADYEQYF. CDR3 DNA sequence: TGCGCCAGCAGCTTCGGACTAGCGGACTACGAGCAGTACTTC.

This clonotype was counted a few times. The rearrangement joins TRBV9 to TRBJ1-1, with 7 bases matching TRBD1. Unmatched junction bases numbered 8, after V lost 5 bases and J lost 1 base. Per the germline V gene, CDR1 is SGDLS and CDR2 is YYNGEE. This CDR3 has 15 residues. The CDR3 protein is CASRAPGGPNTEAFF. CDR3 nucleotide sequence: TGTGCCAGCAGAGCTCCAGGGGGACCGAACACTGAAGCTTTCTTT. The full variable domain, in which reference TRBV9 and TRBJ1-1 provide the parts outside the CDR3, is DSGVTQTPKHLITATGQRVTLRCSPRSGDLSVYWYQQSLDQGLQFLIQYYNGEERAKGNILERFSAQQFPDLHSELNLSSLELGDSALYFCASRAPGGPNTEAFFGQGTRLTVV.

This clonotype was seen repeatedly, ten times or more. A much bigger clone sits one base away, suggesting this may be a read error. The rearrangement uses TRBV5-1 and TRBJ2-1; D may be TRBD1 (6 bases). The DNA end is more similar to TRBJ2-7, so the J call may be wrong. The CDR3 spans 15 residues. Germline V gives CDR1 SGHRS, CDR2 YFSETQ. The CDR3 reads CASSLVGTQYNEQYF. For the CDR3, the DNA is TGCGCCAGCAGCTTGGTCGGGACACAATACAATGAGCAGTACTTC.

This chain joins TRBV25-1 and TRBJ2-1; 9 positions agree with TRBD1. The closer fit of TRBJ2-7 to the DNA end suggests the J call may be wrong. The CDR3 has 14 residues. Per the germline V gene, CDR1 is MGHDK and CDR2 is SYGVNS. The CDR3, as DNA: TGTGCCAGCGGACAGGGGAGCTCCTACAATGAGCAGTACTTC. The encoded protein is CASGQGSSYNEQYF.

This clonotype was recorded at least ten times. The CDR3 protein is CSGTDYGVETQYF. DNA for the CDR3: TGCAGTGGGACGGACTACGGCGTAGAGACCCAGTACTTC. The rearrangement uses TRBV20-1 and TRBJ2-5, with a tentative D call TRBD2 (6 bases). Germline CDR1 is DFQATT and CDR2 is SNEGSKA (reference sequence). The CDR3 is made up of 13 amino acids. V lost 7 bases to trimming and J lost 4 bases, with 16 bases between them.

To note about this clonotype: One junction end disagrees with the germline gene, perhaps due to a read error. The gene calls are TRBV12-3 or TRBV12-4 and TRBJ2-3; tentatively, D is TRBD2 (5 bases). The CDR3 contains 15 residues. CDR3 loop: CASSFQTRSADAQYF. Here the CDR3 DNA reads TGTGCCAGCAGTTTTCAGACACGTAGCGCAGATGCGCAGTATTTT.

The J gene is TRBJ2-3, the V gene TRBV3-1, with 10 bases that match TRBD1. With 0 bases clipped from V and 5 bases from J, the junction kept 5 bases outside the gene matches. Germline V gene lookup returns CDR1 LGHDT and CDR2 YNNKEL (reference sequence). This CDR3 region has 16 residues. CDR3 loop: CASSQDLRDRGDTQYF. The DNA for the CDR3 is TGTGCCAGCAGCCAAGATCTGAGGGACAGGGGAGATACGCAGTATTTT.